This TCR beta chain was found in a study of T cells in Graves' hyperthyroidism and ophthalmopathy (dated by TCRdb to the late 2010s). The study in broad terms: Peripheral blood samples were taken at the time of initial diagnosis, prior to any treatment. The paper describes TCR Vbeta CDR3 sequencing of some 130 peripheral blood samples, made up of approximately 40 ophthalmopathy patients, 70 to 75 hyperthyroidism patients and 17 progressor patients. The study also compared thyroid tissue and blood T-cell repertoires from about six Graves' hyperthyroidism patients. Following sampling, methimazole starting at 30 mg daily was given to hyperthyroidism patients, and high-dose intravenous methylprednisolone was given to ophthalmopathy patients. To identify distinguishing TCR V-J signatures, a discovery cohort of around 100 patients was used, comprising some 43 with Graves' ophthalmopathy and under 60 with stable Graves' hyperthyroidism. Prospective prediction of ophthalmopathy was tested in an independent validation cohort consisting of 18 hyperthyroidism patients and more than 15 patients who later progressed to ophthalmopathy. For training and testing, the 100 or so patients in the discovery cohort were randomly divided in a 7:3 ratio. What the study reported, not specific to this receptor: Most expanded thyroid clonotypes (frequency above 0.001) were also detected in blood, a finding suggesting that blood repertoires may reflect thyroid immune responses. A model built on a 13 V-J signature distinguished ophthalmopathy from stable hyperthyroidism, reaching around 90% sensitivity and about 81% specificity in cross-validation and 80%/75% in testing. In validation, progression to ophthalmopathy was predicted by the model with 70% to 71% sensitivity and 72.22% specificity, a median of approximately 6.5 months before onset. No statistical method was used to set the sample size in advance, and investigators knew the group allocation.

This clonotype has a single count. Its antigen is currently not known. A junction boundary mismatches the germline segment, possibly from a read error. The TCR beta CDR3 regions were amplified from the RNA transcripts. A first-round RT-PCR of the TCR CDR3 used the HTBI primer set with the Qiagen OneStep RT-PCR kit. A second multiplex PCR round built the libraries, followed by size selection and purification. Libraries were sequenced paired-end with 100 bp reads on an Illumina HiSeq2000. Regarding the original processing steps: SOAPnuke was used to process the raw data, removing reads that contained adapters or uncalled bases, had a mean Phred below 15, or lacked an exact match to the constant primer or identifier. High-quality paired reads were merged using COPE v1.2.5, and each unique nucleotide sequence was defined as a clonotype. Clonotypes were aligned to IMGT TRBV, TRBD and TRBJ reference segments using MiTCR v1.1. The analysis included only V-J combinations with a frequency above 0.0001, which together covered roughly 99% of the repertoires. The TCS score was defined as the ratio of F50 (clonal expansion) to E x V (chaos), calculated using BLOSUM62-based TCRdist between CDR3 peptides within each V-J. Welch's t-statistics and random forest reduced fewer than 600 V-J features to 13, which were used in a naive Bayes classifier (R e1071). TCRdb cleaned the public reads at Q25 with fastp, built clones with MiXCR and kept in-frame beta chains. Each record represents a unique CDR3 protein, reported with the most common genes and DNA among its rows. These V and J calls rely on TCRdb rather than the paper's analysis. The sample table records tens of thousands of distinct CDR3 sequences; roughly half of these occur just once. Of the sample, about 9.8% falls within the top ten clones.

Ophthalmopathy patients had moderately to severely active disease, Clinical Activity Score of at least 3, NOSPECS grade of at least 4, and duration under 3 months. Patients with uncontrolled infections, other autoimmune diseases, pregnancy or lactation were excluded. Diagnoses were established on the basis of clinical symptoms, serum thyroxine and TRAb, thyroid ultrasound, and orbital computed tomography. PBMCs were separated from under 12 ml of fresh peripheral blood using Ficoll-Paque density gradient centrifugation. Total RNA was extracted using Trizol reagent, and RNA quality was assessed on an Agilent 2100 Bioanalyzer. CDR1 and CDR2 are drawn from the germline V gene (reference sequence): SEHNR, FQNEAQ. The CDR3 runs 12 residues from the cysteine to the phenylalanine. Kept here is only the CDR3 DNA, which spans 36 bases and is read in frame from base 1.

The TCR sequence derives from a woman aged 45-65 years with Graves' ophthalmopathy. The sequence joins TRBV7-9 to TRBJ2-3; no D gene can be assigned with confidence. Sequenced: blood. Read as DNA, the sequence is TGTGCCAGCAGCTTAACTAAGGATACGCAGTGCTTT. Its translation is CASSLTKDTQCF.